Below, 24 T cell receptor beta chains from the same sample are listed, as sequenced in a study of T-cell memory formation after mild COVID-19. One entry per CDR3 protein, called by TCRdb with MiXCR from the 5' RACE reads. Of about 130,000 distinct CDR3 sequences listed, 17% are singletons. Input material: PBMCs or a T cell subset sorted from them (not recorded which). These receptors originate from a young man who had mild COVID-19 (a few samples of this study predate the infection). Cell type and time point are not known.

This clonotype was detected only a few times. In DNA, the CDR3 is TGTGCCAGCAGCTTAGAAACAGGGGCGAGAGGAAAACTGTTTTTT. This codes for CASSLETGARGKLFF. V usage is TRBV11-2 and J usage is TRBJ1-4, with 7 bases that match TRBD1. Germline loops: CDR1 SGHAT, CDR2 FQNNGV. The CDR3 runs 15 residues. After removal of 0 bases from V and 10 bases from J, the junction contained 8 bases not matched to a gene.

The table lists this clonotype with a few counts. CDR3 nucleotide sequence: TGCGCCAGCAGTCGCGATCTAGCGGGGGGAACCTACGAGCAGTACGTC. Protein: CASSRDLAGGTYEQYV. The J gene is TRBJ2-7, the V gene TRBV23-1, with 11 nucleotides matching TRBD2. TRBV23-1 has ORF status, its function being uncertain. V shed 4 bases, J shed 2 bases, and the junction held 7 bases outside the gene matches. This CDR3 has 16 residues.

The genes are TRBV6-2 or TRBV6-3 and TRBJ2-6, with D tentatively TRBD1 (5 bases). The CDR3 is 16 amino acids. Per the germline V gene, CDR1 is MNHEY and CDR2 is SVGEGT. Trimming removed 8 bases at V and 4 bases at J, with 18 bases between. DNA of the CDR3: TGTGCCAGCGGGGCGACACGTACTGAGGGGGCCAACGTCCTGACTTTC. This encodes CASGATRTEGANVLTF.

The rearrangement uses TRBV4-3 and TRBJ1-6; D is undetermined. This CDR3 comprises 13 residues. The V gene lost 0 bases and the J gene lost 10 bases, with 7 bases spanning the gap. CDR1 is LGHNA and CDR2 is YSLEER in the germline V gene. The DNA for the CDR3 is TGCGCCAGCAGCCAAGATGCGGGGTCACCCCTCCACTTT. Residues: CASSQDAGSPLHF.

This clonotype was recorded a few times. The rearrangement uses TRBV29-1 and TRBJ1-1, with 8 bases fitting TRBD1. Germline V lookup: CDR1 SQVTM, CDR2 ANQGSEA. This CDR3 is 12 amino acids long. V trimming: 5 bases; J trimming: 4 bases; junction bases outside the gene matches: 3. The CDR3 loop is CSVTQGGTEAFF. Here the CDR3 DNA reads TGCAGCGTTACACAGGGGGGCACTGAAGCTTTCTTT.

A few counts support this clonotype. V and J are TRBV6-5 and TRBJ2-1, with unresolved D. CDR3 length: 13 residues. V lost 5 bases and J lost 11, with 16 bases in between. CDR1 and CDR2 from the germline V gene are MNHEY and SVGAGI. The CDR3 reads CASSQHEDEKQFF. The CDR3 region has the DNA TGTGCCAGCAGTCAGCACGAGGACGAGAAGCAGTTCTTC.

This sequence joins TRBV4-3 and TRBJ2-2, with 7 bases that match TRBD2. CDR1 is LGHNA, CDR2 YSLEER, per germline. This CDR3 comprises 15 residues. The V segment lost 4 bases and the J segment 6 bases; nucleotides outside the gene matches: 8. CDR3 DNA sequence: TGCGCCAGCAGCCCGCTTGGGGGGGTCGCCGGGGAGCTGTTTTTT. Translating gives CASSPLGGVAGELFF.

This clonotype showed up just a few times. This rearrangement joins TRBV5-1 to TRBJ2-6; TRBD1 or TRBD2 may be the D gene (5 bases each). This CDR3 region has 15 residues. Germline assignment: CDR1 SGHRS and CDR2 YFSETQ. Trimming removed 5 bases from V and 4 bases from J, with 13 bases in between. The chain's CDR3 is CASSTSGDGANVLTF. In DNA form, the CDR3 reads TGCGCCAGCAGTACCTCCGGGGACGGGGCCAACGTCCTGACTTTC.

This clonotype was observed a few times. This sequence joins TRBV29-1 and TRBJ2-5; 15 bases fit TRBD2. The CDR3 length is 14 residues. Per the germline V gene, CDR1 is SQVTM and CDR2 is ANQGSEA. V was clipped by 6 bases and J by 2 bases; unmatched bases: 1. CDR3 loop: CSVGTSGGQETQYF. The CDR3 region has the DNA TGCAGCGTGGGGACTAGCGGGGGGCAAGAGACCCAGTACTTC.

V usage is TRBV29-1 and J usage is TRBJ1-1; 9 bases fit TRBD1. J lost 4 bases, V lost 4 bases, and 4 bases had no gene match. Germline assignment: CDR1 SQVTM and CDR2 ANQGSEA. This CDR3 comprises 13 residues. Here the CDR3 reads CSVVGQGITEAFF. The DNA for the CDR3 is TGCAGCGTTGTGGGACAGGGTATCACTGAAGCTTTCTTT.

This clonotype was seen at least ten times. The chain joins TRBV7-8 to TRBJ2-3, with D unresolved. The CDR3 loop spans 14 amino acids. Germline V gene sequence: CDR1 SGHVS, CDR2 FQNEAQ. V lost 3 bases, J lost 9 bases, and 16 bases lay in between. CDR3 sequence: CASSLGSDGWTQYF. DNA of the CDR3: TGTGCCAGCAGCTTGGGATCCGACGGGTGGACGCAGTATTTT.

This clonotype was counted only a few times. V is TRBV9 and J is TRBJ2-7; 7 bases map to TRBD1. The junction had 6 bases not matched to a gene; V was cut back by 0 bases and J by 6 bases. The CDR3 length is 14 residues. Germline V gene sequence: CDR1 SGDLS, CDR2 YYNGEE. CDR3 residues: CASSVVSGGGEQYF. The CDR3 nucleotides are TGTGCCAGCAGCGTAGTCTCAGGGGGTGGCGAGCAGTACTTC.

The V call is TRBV7-2, the J call TRBJ1-2; 9 nucleotides agree with TRBD1. This CDR3 contains 15 residues. Trimming took 4 bases from V and 8 from J; bases not matched to a gene: 11. Germline CDR1 reads SGHTA; CDR2 reads FQGNSA. The CDR3 DNA reads as TGTGCCAGCAGCTCCCAACAGGGGGCGGTTGGAGGCTACACCTTC. It is translated as CASSSQQGAVGGYTF.

This clonotype was picked up a small number of times. This chain uses TRBV29-1 with TRBJ2-5; TRBD1 is a possible D gene (6 bases). Between the trimmed V and J ends, which lost 7 bases and 2 bases, there was a span of 14 bases. CDR1 and CDR2 from the germline V gene are SQVTM and ANQGSEA. The length of the CDR3 is 13 residues. The CDR3 here is CSADRGQQETQYF. The CDR3 bases are TGCAGCGCTGACCGAGGACAGCAAGAGACCCAGTACTTC.

In its sample, this clonotype was seen many times. J is TRBJ2-5 and V is TRBV7-2; D not certain. This CDR3 comprises 12 residues. With 5 bases removed from V and 2 bases from J, the gap between germline ends came to 6 bases. The germline gives CDR1 SGHTA, CDR2 FQGNSA. CDR3 nucleotides: TGTGCCAGCAGCCGATTACAAGAGACCCAGTACTTC. Translation: CASSRLQETQYF.

This clonotype was seen a few times. The chain joins TRBV6-5 to TRBJ2-3; 9 bases are shared with TRBD1. This CDR3 spans 17 amino acids. Losses at the gene ends were 2 bases for V and 5 bases for J; bases not matched to a gene: 11. Germline V gene sequence: CDR1 MNHEY, CDR2 SVGAGI. The CDR3 sequence: CASSYPPSPGQGDTQYF. For the CDR3, the DNA is TGTGCCAGCAGTTACCCACCATCGCCGGGACAGGGAGATACGCAGTATTTT.

This chain links TRBV7-8 with TRBJ1-4; no definite D call. The CDR3 spans 15 residues. Germline V lookup: CDR1 SGHVS, CDR2 FQNEAQ. Trimming stripped 2 bases from V and 4 bases from J, with 11 bases between. CDR3 in amino acids: CASSLILGVNEKLFF. The CDR3 DNA reads TGTGCCAGCAGCTTAATTTTGGGAGTTAATGAAAAACTGTTTTTT.

In the case of this clonotype: This sequence may be a read error, since a much larger clone differs from it by one base. This chain joins TRBV7-2 and TRBJ2-3; 10 nucleotides match TRBD1. The CDR3 spans 14 residues. Germline CDR1 SGHTA, CDR2 FQGNSA. J gave up 4 bases and V 5 bases, and 3 bases lay outside the gene matches. The CDR3 protein is CASSPTGGADTQYF. As DNA, the CDR3 is TGTGCCAGCAGCCCGACAGGGGGCGCAGATACGCAGTATTTT.

This clonotype appeared once. The CDR3 region is CATSAVTGEAFF. The CDR3 bases are TGTGCCACCAGTGCCGTGACAGGGGAAGCTTTCTTT. The chain couples TRBV24-1 to TRBJ1-1; 7 bases fit TRBD1. CDR1 KGHDR and CDR2 SFDVKD come from the germline V gene. This CDR3 contains 12 residues. J lost 8 bases, V lost 5 bases, and 4 bases had no gene match.

This rearrangement joins TRBV5-5 to TRBJ1-1; a weak D match, TRBD1 (6 bases). The CDR3 covers 14 residues. The germline V and J ends were trimmed by 4 bases and 4 bases, with 14 bases remaining between them. Germline values: CDR1 SGHKS, CDR2 YYEKEE (reference sequence). The CDR3 reads CASSRLGALTEAFF. The CDR3 coding sequence is TGTGCCAGCAGCCGTTTGGGGGCCCTCACTGAAGCTTTCTTT.

This clonotype has a count of ten or more. The genes are TRBV4-1 and TRBJ2-5; 15 bases agree with TRBD2. After removal of 4 bases from V and 4 bases from J, the junction contained 7 bases not matched to a gene. CDR1 is MGHRA and CDR2 is YSYEKL in the germline V gene. This CDR3 has 17 amino acids. The CDR3 DNA sequence: TGCGCCAGCAGCCCCCTGGGACTAGCGGGGGGAGGAGAGACCCAGTACTTC. Its protein product is CASSPLGLAGGGETQYF.

The chain combines TRBV19 with TRBJ2-2, with TRBD1 identical over 8 bases. V was clipped by 7 bases and J by 4 bases; unmatched bases: 2. The germline V gene has CDR1 LNHDA and CDR2 SQIVND (reference sequence). The CDR3 totals 13 residues. The CDR3 nucleotides are TGTGCCAGTAACAGGGGGGTCACCGGGGAGCTGTTTTTT. It is translated as CASNRGVTGELFF.

This clonotype was counted at least ten times. The chain is built from TRBV20-1 and TRBJ2-5; D is unclear. CDR3 size: 13 residues. CDR1 and CDR2 (germline): DFQATT, SNEGSKA (reference sequence). V lost 4 bases and J lost 0, with 9 bases in between. This chain's CDR3 is CSAKTTYQETQYF. In DNA form, the CDR3 reads TGCAGTGCTAAGACCACCTACCAAGAGACCCAGTACTTC.

This clonotype was seen a handful of times. This rearrangement joins TRBV5-1 to TRBJ2-3, with TRBD2 matching over 8 bases. The CDR3 consists of 14 residues. V was clipped by 2 bases and J by 5 bases; unmatched bases: 4. In germline, CDR1 is SGHRS, CDR2 YFSETQ. CDR3 amino acids: CASSLAGERDTQYF. CDR3 bases: TGCGCCAGCAGCTTAGCGGGGGAGAGAGATACGCAGTATTTT.